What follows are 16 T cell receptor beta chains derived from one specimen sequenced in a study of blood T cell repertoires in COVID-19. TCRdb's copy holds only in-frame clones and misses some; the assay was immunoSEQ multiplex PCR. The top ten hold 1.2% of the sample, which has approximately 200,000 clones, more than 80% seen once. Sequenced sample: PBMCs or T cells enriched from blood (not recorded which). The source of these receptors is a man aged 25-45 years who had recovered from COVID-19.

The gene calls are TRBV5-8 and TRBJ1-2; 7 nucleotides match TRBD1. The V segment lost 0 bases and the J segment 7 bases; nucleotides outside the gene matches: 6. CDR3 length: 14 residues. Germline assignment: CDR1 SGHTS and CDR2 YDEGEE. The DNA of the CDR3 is TGTGCCAGCAGCTTGGGAAGTACAGGGGTTGGCTACACCTTC. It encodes CASSLGSTGVGYTF. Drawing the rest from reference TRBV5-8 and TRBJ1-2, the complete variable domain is EAGVTQSPTHLIKTRGQQATLRCSPISGHTSVYWYQQALGLGLQFLLWYDEGEERNRGNFPPRFSGRQFPNYSSELNVNALELEDSALYLCASSLGSTGVGYTFGSGTRLTVV.

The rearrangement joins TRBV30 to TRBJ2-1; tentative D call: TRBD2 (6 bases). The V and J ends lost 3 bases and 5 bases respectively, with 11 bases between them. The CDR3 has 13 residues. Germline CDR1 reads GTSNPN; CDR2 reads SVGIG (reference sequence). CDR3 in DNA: TGTGCCTGGAGCGGGGCTAGCGACAATGAGCAGTTCTTC. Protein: CAWSGASDNEQFF. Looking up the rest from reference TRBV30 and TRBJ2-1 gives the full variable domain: SQTIHQWPATLVQPVGSPLSLECTVEGTSNPNLYWYRQAAGRGLQLLFYSVGIGQISSEVPQNLSASRPQDRQFILSSKKLLLSDSGFYLCAWSGASDNEQFFGPGTRLTVL.

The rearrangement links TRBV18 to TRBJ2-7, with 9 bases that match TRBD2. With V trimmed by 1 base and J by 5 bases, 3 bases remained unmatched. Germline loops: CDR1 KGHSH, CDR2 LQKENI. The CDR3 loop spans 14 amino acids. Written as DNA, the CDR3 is TGTGCCAGCTCACCACTAGCGGGAGACGACGAGCAGTACTTC. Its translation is CASSPLAGDDEQYF.

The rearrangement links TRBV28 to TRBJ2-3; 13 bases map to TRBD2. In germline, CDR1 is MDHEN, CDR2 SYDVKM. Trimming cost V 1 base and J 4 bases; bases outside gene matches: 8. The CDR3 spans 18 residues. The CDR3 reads CASSLLRLAGGGPDTQYF. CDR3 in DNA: TGTGCCAGCAGTTTATTGAGACTAGCGGGAGGAGGGCCAGATACGCAGTATTTT.

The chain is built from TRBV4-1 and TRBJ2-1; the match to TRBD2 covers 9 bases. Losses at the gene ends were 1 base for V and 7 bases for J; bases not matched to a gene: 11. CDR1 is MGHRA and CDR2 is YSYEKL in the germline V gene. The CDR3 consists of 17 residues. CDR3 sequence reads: CASSQVLAGMTGNEQFF. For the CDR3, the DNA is TGCGCCAGCAGCCAAGTGCTAGCGGGAATGACTGGAAATGAGCAGTTCTTC.

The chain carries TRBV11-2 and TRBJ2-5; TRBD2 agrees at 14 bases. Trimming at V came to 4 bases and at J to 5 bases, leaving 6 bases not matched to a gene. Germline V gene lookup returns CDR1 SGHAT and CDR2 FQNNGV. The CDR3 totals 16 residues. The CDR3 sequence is CASSSRTSGGTETQYF. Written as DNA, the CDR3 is TGTGCCAGCAGCTCCCGGACTAGCGGGGGGACGGAGACCCAGTACTTC.

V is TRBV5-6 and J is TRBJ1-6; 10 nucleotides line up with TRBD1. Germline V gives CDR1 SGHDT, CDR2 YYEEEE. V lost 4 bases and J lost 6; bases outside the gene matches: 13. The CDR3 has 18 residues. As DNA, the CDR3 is TGTGCCAGCAGCGTCCGGGACAGGGGACCCAATACTAATTCACCCCTCCACTTT. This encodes CASSVRDRGPNTNSPLHF.

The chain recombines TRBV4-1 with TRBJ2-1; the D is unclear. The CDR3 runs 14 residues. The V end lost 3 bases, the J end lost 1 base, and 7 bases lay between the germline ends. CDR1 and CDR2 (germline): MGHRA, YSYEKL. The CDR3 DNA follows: TGCGCCAGCAGCCATGTTATTTCCTACAATGAGCAGTTCTTC. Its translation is CASSHVISYNEQFF.

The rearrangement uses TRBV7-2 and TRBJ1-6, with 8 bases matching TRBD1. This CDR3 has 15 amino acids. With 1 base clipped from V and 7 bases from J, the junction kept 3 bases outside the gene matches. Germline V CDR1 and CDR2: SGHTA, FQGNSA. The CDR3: CASSLGTGKNSPLHF. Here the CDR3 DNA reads TGTGCCAGCAGCTTAGGGACAGGGAAAAATTCACCCCTCCACTTT.

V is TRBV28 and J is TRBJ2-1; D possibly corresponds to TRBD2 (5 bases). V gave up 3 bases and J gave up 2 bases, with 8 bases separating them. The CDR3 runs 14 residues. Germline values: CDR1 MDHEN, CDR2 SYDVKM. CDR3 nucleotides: TGTGCCAGCAGTTTTGGAGGCACCTACAATGAGCAGTTCTTC. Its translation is CASSFGGTYNEQFF.

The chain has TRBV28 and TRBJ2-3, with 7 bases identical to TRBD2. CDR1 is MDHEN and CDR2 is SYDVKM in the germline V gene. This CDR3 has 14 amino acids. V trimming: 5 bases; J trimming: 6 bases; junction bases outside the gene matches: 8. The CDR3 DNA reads TGTGCCAGCAGTCGAAGCGGGAATCGGGATACGCAGTATTTT. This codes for CASSRSGNRDTQYF. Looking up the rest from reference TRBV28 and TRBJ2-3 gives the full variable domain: DVKVTQSSRYLVKRTGEKVFLECVQDMDHENMFWYRQDPGLGLRLIYFSYDVKMKEKGDIPEGYSVSREKKERFSLILESASTNQTSMYLCASSRSGNRDTQYFGPGTRLTVL.

For the CDR3, the DNA is TGTGCCAGTAGTAGACAGGGGGCTTTATACGAGCAGTACTTC. This sequence encodes CASSRQGALYEQYF. The V and J genes are TRBV19 and TRBJ2-7; 10 nucleotides align to TRBD1. CDR1 and CDR2 (germline): LNHDA, SQIVND (reference sequence). V shed 4 bases and J 4 bases; nucleotides not matched to a gene: 4. The CDR3 spans 14 residues.

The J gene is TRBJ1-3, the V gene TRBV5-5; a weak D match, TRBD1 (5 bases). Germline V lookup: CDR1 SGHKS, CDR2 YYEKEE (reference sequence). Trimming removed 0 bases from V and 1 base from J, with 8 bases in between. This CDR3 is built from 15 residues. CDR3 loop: CASSLEQASGNTIYF. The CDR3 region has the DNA TGTGCCAGCAGCTTGGAACAGGCATCTGGAAACACCATATATTTT.

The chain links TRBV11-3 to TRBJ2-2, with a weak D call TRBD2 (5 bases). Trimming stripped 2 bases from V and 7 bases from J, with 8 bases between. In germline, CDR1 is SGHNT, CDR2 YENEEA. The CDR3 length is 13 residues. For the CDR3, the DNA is TGTGCCAGCAGCTTAAGGGCGGGCGGGGAGCTGTTTTTT. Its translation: CASSLRAGGELFF.

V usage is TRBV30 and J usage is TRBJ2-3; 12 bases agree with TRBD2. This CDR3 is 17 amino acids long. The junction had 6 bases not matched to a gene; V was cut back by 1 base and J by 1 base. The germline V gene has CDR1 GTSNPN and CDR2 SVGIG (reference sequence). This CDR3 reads CAWSALRTSGGTDTQYF. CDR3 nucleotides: TGTGCCTGGAGTGCATTACGGACTAGCGGGGGCACAGATACGCAGTATTTT.

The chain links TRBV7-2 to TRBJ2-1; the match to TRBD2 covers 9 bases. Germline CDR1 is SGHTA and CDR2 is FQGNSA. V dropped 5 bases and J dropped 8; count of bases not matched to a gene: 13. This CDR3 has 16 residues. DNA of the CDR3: TGTGCCAGCAGCCCGCGGGGAGGCGGGGGGGGTGATGAGCAGTTCTTC. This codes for CASSPRGGGGGDEQFF.